These T cell receptor beta chains were read from a single sample in a study of blood T cell repertoires in COVID-19. Method: immunoSEQ multiplex PCR; TCRdb's copy keeps in-frame clones and lacks some. The sample yields roughly 200,000 clones, under 80% seen once. Material: peripheral blood. These receptors were collected from a man aged 45 to 65 who had recovered from COVID-19. Each CDR3 is given with its conserved first and last residue. Clone size is shown for a subset of rows, as once, few, many or a class of expanded clone.

V gene: TRBV5-4; J gene: TRBJ2-1; clone size: many; CDR3 protein: CASSLASGSGNEQFF
V gene: TRBV7-2; J gene: TRBJ2-3; clone size: -; CDR3 protein: CASSLGLPSTDTQYF
V gene: TRBV28; J gene: TRBJ2-1; clone size: -; CDR3 protein: CASSPPAGTYNEQFF
V gene: TRBV11-2; J gene: TRBJ2-3; clone size: -; CDR3 protein: CASSFRLSTDTQYF
V gene: TRBV7-2; J gene: TRBJ2-2; clone size: -; CDR3 protein: CASSFGGSDTGELFF
V gene: TRBV29-1; J gene: TRBJ1-1; clone size: -; CDR3 protein: CSVEPRGFGRRGTMNTEAFF
V gene: TRBV12-5; J gene: TRBJ2-1; clone size: -; CDR3 protein: CASGSLAGLYNEQFF
V gene: TRBV10-2; J gene: TRBJ2-3; clone size: -; CDR3 protein: CASIRDSTQYF
V gene: TRBV30; J gene: TRBJ2-3; clone size: -; CDR3 protein: CAWSQITDTQYF
V gene: TRBV15; J gene: TRBJ2-1; clone size: -; CDR3 protein: CATSRGGTSGRVVF
V gene: TRBV28; J gene: TRBJ1-6; clone size: -; CDR3 protein: CASSSPGTDSPLHF
V gene: TRBV28; J gene: TRBJ1-6; clone size: -; CDR3 protein: CASRSTGLYNSPLHF
V gene: TRBV18; J gene: TRBJ1-1; clone size: -; CDR3 protein: CASSPLGTANTEAFF
V gene: TRBV5-6; J gene: TRBJ2-1; clone size: -; CDR3 protein: CASSSGFSHNEQFF
V gene: TRBV7-2; J gene: TRBJ1-1; clone size: -; CDR3 protein: CASSHQQRNGAFF
V gene: TRBV5-1; J gene: TRBJ2-3; clone size: -; CDR3 protein: CASSLDSGRDTQYF
V gene: TRBV9; J gene: TRBJ2-2; clone size: -; CDR3 protein: CASSVRTGELFF
V gene: TRBV7-2; J gene: TRBJ2-2; clone size: -; CDR3 protein: CASSFLILAGEFRELFF
V gene: TRBV7-9; J gene: TRBJ1-2; clone size: -; CDR3 protein: CASSSDSYYGYTF
V gene: TRBV14; J gene: TRBJ2-7; clone size: -; CDR3 protein: CASSLSWGVSYEQYF
V gene: TRBV15; J gene: TRBJ2-4; clone size: -; CDR3 protein: CATGTGTSSAKNIQYF
V gene: TRBV30; J gene: TRBJ2-7; clone size: -; CDR3 protein: CALAGLAGGSYEQYF
V gene: TRBV18; J gene: TRBJ2-5; clone size: -; CDR3 protein: CASSPGTSETQYF
V gene: TRBV7-6; J gene: TRBJ2-3; clone size: -; CDR3 protein: CASSERDRVADTQYF
V gene: TRBV5-8; J gene: TRBJ2-1; clone size: -; CDR3 protein: CASSLRGRNEQFF
V gene: TRBV7-3; J gene: TRBJ2-5; clone size: -; CDR3 protein: CASSSAGSQQETQYF
V gene: TRBV7-6; J gene: TRBJ1-4; clone size: -; CDR3 protein: CASSFTGGTNEKLFF
V gene: TRBV6-5; J gene: TRBJ1-2; clone size: once; CDR3 protein: CASSYSRAGAGYTF
V gene: TRBV5-5; J gene: TRBJ2-5; clone size: -; CDR3 protein: CASSLQGLQETQYF
V gene: TRBV6-6; J gene: TRBJ2-5; clone size: -; CDR3 protein: CASSYSRGQVVTYF
V gene: TRBV2; J gene: TRBJ2-7; clone size: -; CDR3 protein: CASSTRGYHYEQYF
V gene: TRBV29-1; J gene: TRBJ1-2; clone size: -; CDR3 protein: CSVEWGLDGYTF
V gene: TRBV19; J gene: TRBJ1-2; clone size: -; CDR3 protein: CASSIETDYGYTF
V gene: TRBV12-3/TRBV12-4; J gene: TRBJ2-5; clone size: -; CDR3 protein: CASSYLETQYF
V gene: TRBV7-2; J gene: TRBJ1-2; clone size: -; CDR3 protein: CASSLVWADYGYTF
V gene: TRBV27; J gene: TRBJ2-7; clone size: -; CDR3 protein: CASSSIVSSSYEQYF
V gene: TRBV7-9; J gene: TRBJ1-3; clone size: -; CDR3 protein: CASSGDAGTRGNTIYF
V gene: TRBV29-1; J gene: TRBJ1-2; clone size: -; CDR3 protein: CSVVETDRANYGYTF